These 16 T cell receptor beta chains came from one sample sequenced in a study of blood T cell repertoires in COVID-19. Data came from immunoSEQ multiplex PCR; TCRdb stores just in-frame clones and leaves some out. The table shows roughly 250,000 clones, with about 80% occurring only once. The sample consisted of peripheral blood. These receptors were taken from a woman aged 80 or over with acute or convalescent COVID-19.

The chain is built from TRBV6-6 and TRBJ2-3; TRBD1 is a possible D gene (6 bases). CDR1 MNHNY and CDR2 SVGAGI come from the germline V gene (reference sequence). Trimming left V 2 bases short and J 3 bases short, with 12 bases between. The CDR3 contains 15 residues. In DNA, the CDR3 is TGTGCCAGCAGTTACCCCGGGACAAGGACAGATACGCAGTATTTT. Residues: CASSYPGTRTDTQYF.

The chain is built from TRBV5-5 and TRBJ1-4, with D perhaps matching TRBD1 (5 bases). CDR1 and CDR2 (germline): SGHKS, YYEKEE (reference sequence). The CDR3 runs to 14 residues. The V gene lost 0 bases and the J gene lost 8 bases, with 11 bases spanning the gap. Written as DNA, the CDR3 is TGTGCCAGCAGCTTGGGGGACTATCAAGAAAAACTGTTTTTT. Its translation: CASSLGDYQEKLFF.

The V gene is TRBV12-3 or TRBV12-4, the J gene TRBJ2-5; no definite D call. The CDR3 length is 13 residues. Trimming took 2 bases from V and 1 from J, leaving 5 bases between them. The CDR3, as DNA: TGTGCCAGCAGTTTAAGAGGCCAAGAGACCCAGTACTTC. Translated: CASSLRGQETQYF.

The chain's CDR3 is CASSLDRGAGELFF. CDR3 in DNA: TGTGCCAGCTCACTTGACAGGGGCGCCGGGGAGCTGTTTTTT. The V gene is TRBV18, the J gene TRBJ2-2; 8 nucleotides match TRBD1. The CDR3 is made up of 14 amino acids. Germline assignment: CDR1 KGHSH and CDR2 LQKENI. J lost 6 bases, V lost 4 bases, and 4 bases had no gene match.

This clone was found once. The rearrangement joins TRBV7-3 to TRBJ2-1; 7 positions match TRBD1. There are 14 residues in the CDR3. The J segment lost 7 bases and the V segment lost 1 base, leaving 4 bases of the junction unmatched. Germline loops: CDR1 SGHTA, CDR2 FQGTGA. The CDR3 sequence: CASSLKGAQNEQFF. CDR3 nucleotide sequence: TGTGCCAGCAGCTTAAAGGGGGCGCAGAATGAGCAGTTCTTC.

This clone occurred a few times. The chain employs TRBV28 and TRBJ1-2, with TRBD1 matching over 8 bases. Germline CDR1 is MDHEN and CDR2 is SYDVKM. This CDR3 has 14 amino acids. Trimming took 6 bases from V and 4 from J; bases not matched to a gene: 7. CDR3 coding DNA: TGTGCCAGCAGGGAGACAGGGGCAGGCTATGGCTACACCTTC. It codes for CASRETGAGYGYTF.

The rearrangement uses TRBV11-2 and TRBJ2-1; D is ambiguous. The CDR3 loop spans 11 amino acids. Germline V gene lookup returns CDR1 SGHAT and CDR2 FQNNGV. V was pared by 1 base and J by 8 bases, with 3 bases between. The CDR3 is CASSLAYEQFF. The CDR3 nucleotides read TGTGCCAGCAGCTTAGCTTATGAGCAGTTCTTC. The full variable domain, in which reference TRBV11-2 and TRBJ2-1 provide the parts outside the CDR3, is EAGVAQSPRYKIIEKRQSVAFWCNPISGHATLYWYQQILGQGPKLLIQFQNNGVVDDSQLPKDRFSAERLKGVDSTLKIQPAKLEDSAVYLCASSLAYEQFFGPGTRLTVL.

CDR3 amino acids: CASSAGQGGQPQHF. The CDR3 DNA is TGTGCCAGCAGCGCAGGACAGGGAGGACAGCCCCAGCATTTT. This rearrangement joins TRBV7-2 to TRBJ1-5; 8 bases match TRBD1. From germline, CDR1 is SGHTA and CDR2 FQGNSA. The CDR3 spans 14 residues. J gave up 7 bases and V 5 bases, and 7 bases lay outside the gene matches.

The chain joins TRBV19 to TRBJ1-1; D might be TRBD1 (5 bases). This CDR3 has 15 residues. V was shortened by 7 bases and J by 0 bases, with 15 bases between the two germline ends. Germline CDR1 and CDR2: LNHDA and SQIVND (reference sequence). CDR3: CASTPAGGLNTEAFF. The CDR3 DNA follows: TGTGCCAGTACACCCGCGGGGGGATTGAACACTGAAGCTTTCTTT.

The chain couples TRBV23-1 to TRBJ2-7; 9 nucleotides match TRBD2. TRBV23-1 is classed as an ORF, of uncertain function. J gave up 2 bases and V 4 bases, and 6 bases lay outside the gene matches. CDR3 length equals 15 residues. The CDR3 sequence is CASSRGTSRPYEQYF. The CDR3 region has the DNA TGCGCCAGCAGTCGCGGGACTAGCCGGCCCTACGAGCAGTACTTC.

About this clone itself: The identical CDR3 is also encoded by other nucleotide sequences in the sample. The rearrangement joins TRBV5-4 to TRBJ2-5; D is perhaps TRBD1 (5 bases). From germline, CDR1 is SGHNT and CDR2 YYREEE (reference sequence). Trimming cost V 0 bases and J 5 bases, with 8 bases left between them. The CDR3 contains 13 residues. The CDR3 loop is CASSLGQGETQYF. DNA of the CDR3: TGTGCCAGCAGCTTGGGGCAGGGTGAGACCCAGTACTTC.

A few counts support this clone. The chain is built from TRBV11-3 and TRBJ1-1; the D gene is possibly TRBD1 (5 bases). This CDR3 region has 14 residues. Germline CDR1 is SGHNT and CDR2 is YENEEA. Trimming shortened V by 5 bases and J by 1 base, and 11 bases separated the two germline ends. CDR3: CASSKGPGNTEAFF. The CDR3 DNA follows: TGTGCCAGCAGCAAGGGGCCAGGGAACACTGAAGCTTTCTTT.

The chain combines TRBV5-8 with TRBJ2-5; 13 nucleotides agree with TRBD2. Germline CDR1 reads SGHTS; CDR2 reads YDEGEE. CDR3 size: 16 residues. V lost 4 bases, J lost 4 bases, and 7 bases stayed unmatched. In DNA form, the CDR3 reads TGTGCCAGCAGCGAAAAACTAGCGGGGGGGCTAGAGACCCAGTACTTC. It yields the protein CASSEKLAGGLETQYF.

The chain joins TRBV11-2 to TRBJ2-6; unclear D gene. CDR3 length: 15 amino acids. The V and J ends lost 5 bases and 2 bases respectively, with 10 bases between them. The germline V gene has CDR1 SGHAT and CDR2 FQNNGV. CDR3 nucleotides: TGTGCCAGCAGCCCACAGCCCACTGGGGCCAACGTCCTGACTTTC. This gives the protein CASSPQPTGANVLTF.

This chain's CDR3 is CASSPKRSDYGYTF. Here the CDR3 DNA reads TGTGCCAGCTCACCAAAAAGGAGCGACTATGGCTACACCTTC. The gene calls are TRBV18 and TRBJ1-2; D not resolved. Germline-derived CDR1 and CDR2 are KGHSH and LQKENI. Trimming removed 2 bases from V and 3 bases from J, with 10 bases in between. The CDR3 sequence is 14 residues long.

The chain carries TRBV28 and TRBJ2-6; 11 positions match TRBD1. Germline V gives CDR1 MDHEN, CDR2 SYDVKM. The CDR3 runs to 20 residues. V lost 1 base to trimming and J lost 0 bases; unmatched junction nucleotides: 8. CDR3 sequence reads: CASSLLAGQGGFSGANVLTF. In nucleotides, the CDR3 is TGTGCCAGCAGTTTATTGGCGGGACAGGGGGGGTTCTCTGGGGCCAACGTCCTGACTTTC.